This is a list of T cell receptor beta chains from one sample in a study of cytomegalovirus exposure and HLA in healthy donors. Sequencing was performed with immunoSEQ multiplex PCR; in TCRdb, only in-frame clones are kept and a portion is missing. The sample contains about 330,000 clones, 86% of which appear only once. Sequenced input: PBMCs. Receptors originate from a woman between 18 and 29 years old in good health and CMV-seronegative. The CDR3 runs from the conserved cysteine through the conserved F or W. D genes are given only for firm matches. Not all rows give a size; the values are once, few, many and, for expanded clones, a class.

-,TRBJ2-1,TRBV2,-,TGTGCCAGCAGTGTGCCTGGGAGCTCCTACAATGAGCAGTTCTTC,CASSVPGSSYNEQFF
-,TRBJ1-5,TRBV28,TRBD1,TGTGCCAGCAGTACCGGACAGGGGGTTTATAGCAATCAGCCCCAGCATTTT,CASSTGQGVYSNQPQHF
-,TRBJ1-2,TRBV10-3,-,TGTGCCATCAGAGGCGAGGGGACTTCTGGCTACACCTTC,CAIRGEGTSGYTF
-,TRBJ2-7,TRBV5-4,TRBD2,TGTGCCAGCAGCCCGGGACTAGGAACCTACGAGCAGTACTTC,CASSPGLGTYEQYF
-,TRBJ1-1,TRBV7-9,-,TGTGCCAGCAGCGAGAGCGGGGAGAGTTGGGCTTTCTTT,CASSESGESWAFF
once,TRBJ2-7,TRBV5-6,TRBD2,TGTGCCAGCAGCTTCCTTATTACGGGAGGCTACGAGCAGTACTTC,CASSFLITGGYEQYF
-,TRBJ2-2,TRBV2,-,TGTGCCAGCAGTCCAACAGGGGGGGCCGGGGAGCTGTTTTTT,CASSPTGGAGELFF
few,TRBJ2-7,TRBV6-4,TRBD1,TGTGCCAGCAGTGCCCAAGGGGGCGGGCAGTACGAGCAGTACTTC,CASSAQGGGQYEQYF
-,TRBJ2-7,TRBV15,-,TGTGCCACCAGCAGATCACCAACAGGGTTACTCTACGAGCAGTACTTC,CATSRSPTGLLYEQYF
-,TRBJ1-4,TRBV7-6,-,TGTGCCAGCAGCTTAGCAGGAGGAGGGGAAAAACTGTTTTTT,CASSLAGGGEKLFF
-,TRBJ1-1,TRBV5-6,TRBD1,TGTGCCAGCAGCGGACAGGGGAACACTGAAGCTTTCTTT,CASSGQGNTEAFF
-,TRBJ2-7,TRBV5-1,TRBD1,TGCGCCAGCTCTGGGGGACAGGGAATTGACGAGCAGTACTTC,CASSGGQGIDEQYF
-,TRBJ1-5,TRBV19,-,TGTGCCAGTAGTTCCAGGGCCTACAATCAGCCCCAGCATTTT,CASSSRAYNQPQHF
-,TRBJ2-2,TRBV10-2,TRBD2,TGCGCCAGCAGTGAAAGTAGCGGGCTCACCGGGGAGCTGTTTTTT,CASSESSGLTGELFF
few,TRBJ2-1,TRBV5-3,TRBD1,TGTGCCAGAAGCCATGACTTAGACGGACAGGCTTCCTACAATGAGCAGTTCTTC,CARSHDLDGQASYNEQFF
-,TRBJ2-1,TRBV11-2,TRBD2,TGTGCCAGCAGCCCCCGGGGGGCGGGAGGCCCCTACAATGAGCAGTTCTTC,CASSPRGAGGPYNEQFF
few,TRBJ2-2,TRBV6-1,TRBD1,TGTGCCAGCAGCCCCGGGACAGCGAACACCGGGGAGCTGTTTTTT,CASSPGTANTGELFF
-,TRBJ2-1,TRBV7-3,TRBD2,TGTGCCAGCAGCTCCACGGGAGGGCCTTGGGATGAGCAGTTCTTC,CASSSTGGPWDEQFF
-,TRBJ2-1,TRBV4-3,-,TGCGCCAGCAGCCAAGTGGCAACAGGCCACTCCTACAATGAGCAGTTCTTC,CASSQVATGHSYNEQFF
-,TRBJ2-2,TRBV9,TRBD2,TGTGCCAGCAGCCCGGGACTAGCGGGAGTCCCCGGGGAGCTGTTTTTT,CASSPGLAGVPGELFF
-,TRBJ1-2,TRBV6-5,-,TGTGCCAGCAGTTACGGGAGGGGAGATGGCTACACCTTC,CASSYGRGDGYTF
-,TRBJ2-1,TRBV19,-,TGTGCCAGTACCCCGGGGCTAGCGCGTGAGCAGTTCTTC,CASTPGLAREQFF
-,TRBJ1-1,TRBV5-1,-,TGCGCCAGCAGCTTTTCCCCAGACACTGAAGCTTTCTTT,CASSFSPDTEAFF
-,TRBJ2-1,TRBV7-9,TRBD1,TGTGCCAGCAGCTCTCCGTTGGACAGGGGGGGAAATGAGCAGTTCTTC,CASSSPLDRGGNEQFF
-,TRBJ1-1,TRBV5-1,TRBD1,TGCGCCAGCAGCTCGGGACAGCTGAACACTGAAGCTTTCTTT,CASSSGQLNTEAFF
once,TRBJ2-7,TRBV19,-,TGTGCCAGTAGTCTGAGGGGGAATCCCGGAGCCTACGAGCAGTACTTC,CASSLRGNPGAYEQYF
-,TRBJ2-5,TRBV7-8,-,TGTGCCAGCAGCCCGTGGACAGCGAAAGAGACCCAGTACTTC,CASSPWTAKETQYF
-,TRBJ2-2,TRBV19,-,TGTGCCAGCAGACCGACAGGGCGGGACGGGGAGCTGTTTTTT,CASRPTGRDGELFF
-,TRBJ2-2,TRBV7-3,TRBD1,TGTGCCAGCAGCCCCCCCAGGGGGCTAGGGACCGGGGAGCTGTTTTTT,CASSPPRGLGTGELFF
-,TRBJ2-7,TRBV7-6,TRBD1,TGTGCCAGCAGCCACCCGGGACAGGGTACCTACGAGCAGTACTTC,CASSHPGQGTYEQYF
-,TRBJ2-2,TRBV21-1,-,TGTGCCAGCAGCAAAGCAGGGGTGGCCGGGGAGCTGTTTTTT,CASSKAGVAGELFF
-,TRBJ2-1,TRBV18,TRBD1,TGTGCCAGCTCACCACAGGGGACAGGGAACAATGAGCAGTTCTTC,CASSPQGTGNNEQFF
-,TRBJ2-3,TRBV28,-,TGTGCCAGCAGTTTGGAGGGCCGGGCAGATACGCAGTATTTT,CASSLEGRADTQYF
-,TRBJ1-2,TRBV25-1,-,TGTGCCAGCAGTGAACAAAACTATGGCTACACCTTC,CASSEQNYGYTF